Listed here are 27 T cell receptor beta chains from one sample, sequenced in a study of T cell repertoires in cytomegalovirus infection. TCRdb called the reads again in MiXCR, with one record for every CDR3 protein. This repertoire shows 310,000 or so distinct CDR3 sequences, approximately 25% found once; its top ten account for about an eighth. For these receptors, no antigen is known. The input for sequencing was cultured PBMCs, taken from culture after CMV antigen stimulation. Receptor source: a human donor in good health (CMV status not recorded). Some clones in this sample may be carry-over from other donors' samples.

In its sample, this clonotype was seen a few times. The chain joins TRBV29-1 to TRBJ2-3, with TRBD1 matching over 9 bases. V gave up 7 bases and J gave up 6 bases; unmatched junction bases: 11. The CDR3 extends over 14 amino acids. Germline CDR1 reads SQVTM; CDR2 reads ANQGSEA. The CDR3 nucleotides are TGCAGCGCGACCGGGACAGGGTTTATTGATACGCAGTATTTT. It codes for CSATGTGFIDTQYF.

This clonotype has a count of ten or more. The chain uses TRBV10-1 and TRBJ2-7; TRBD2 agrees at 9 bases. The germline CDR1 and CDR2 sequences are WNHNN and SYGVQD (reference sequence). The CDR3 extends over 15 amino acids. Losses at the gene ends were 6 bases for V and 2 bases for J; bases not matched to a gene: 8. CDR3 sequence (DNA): TGCGCCAGCAGGGCGAAGCGGGAGGTTACCTACGAGCAGTACGTC. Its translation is CASRAKREVTYEQYV.

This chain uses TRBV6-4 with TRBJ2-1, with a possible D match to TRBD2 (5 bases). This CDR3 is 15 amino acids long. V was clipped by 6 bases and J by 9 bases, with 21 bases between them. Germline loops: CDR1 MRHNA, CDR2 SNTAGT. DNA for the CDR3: TGTGCCAGCAGAATTTGGTTAATGAGGGTCGCTGAGCAGTTCTTC. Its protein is CASRIWLMRVAEQFF.

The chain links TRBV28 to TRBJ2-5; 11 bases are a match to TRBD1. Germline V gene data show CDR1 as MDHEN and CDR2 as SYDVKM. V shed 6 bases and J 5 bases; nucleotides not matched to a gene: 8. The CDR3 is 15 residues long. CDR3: CASRPGQGGIETQYF. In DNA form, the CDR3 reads TGTGCCAGCAGACCGGGACAGGGGGGTATCGAGACCCAGTACTTC. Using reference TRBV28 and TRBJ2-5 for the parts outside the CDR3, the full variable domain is DVKVTQSSRYLVKRTGEKVFLECVQDMDHENMFWYRQDPGLGLRLIYFSYDVKMKEKGDIPEGYSVSREKKERFSLILESASTNQTSMYLCASRPGQGGIETQYFGPGTRLLVL.

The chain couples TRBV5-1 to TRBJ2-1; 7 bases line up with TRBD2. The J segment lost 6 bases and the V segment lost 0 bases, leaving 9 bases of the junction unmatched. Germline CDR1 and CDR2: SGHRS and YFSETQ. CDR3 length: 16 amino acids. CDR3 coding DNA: TGCGCCAGCAGCTTGGGGGGCGGGAGTAACGGCAATGAGCAGTTCTTC. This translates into CASSLGGGSNGNEQFF.

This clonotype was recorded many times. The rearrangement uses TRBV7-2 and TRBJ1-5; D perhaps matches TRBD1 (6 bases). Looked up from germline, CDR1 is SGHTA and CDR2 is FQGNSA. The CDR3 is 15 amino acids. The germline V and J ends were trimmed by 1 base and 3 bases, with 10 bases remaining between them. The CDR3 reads CASSLEDSTNQPQHF. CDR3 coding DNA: TGTGCCAGCAGCTTAGAGGACAGCACCAATCAGCCCCAGCATTTT.

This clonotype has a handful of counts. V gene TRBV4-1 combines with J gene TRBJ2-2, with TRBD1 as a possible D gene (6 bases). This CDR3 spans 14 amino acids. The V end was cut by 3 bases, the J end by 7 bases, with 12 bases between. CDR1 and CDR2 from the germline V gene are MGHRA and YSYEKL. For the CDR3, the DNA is TGCGCCAGCAGCCAGGGACATCTAAACGGGGAGCTGTTTTTT. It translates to CASSQGHLNGELFF.

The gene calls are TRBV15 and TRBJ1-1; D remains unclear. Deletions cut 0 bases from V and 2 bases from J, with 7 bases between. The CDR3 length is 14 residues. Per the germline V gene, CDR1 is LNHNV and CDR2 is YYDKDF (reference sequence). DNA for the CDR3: TGTGCCACCAGCAGAGATCGGTTTAACACTGAAGCTTTCTTT. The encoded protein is CATSRDRFNTEAFF.

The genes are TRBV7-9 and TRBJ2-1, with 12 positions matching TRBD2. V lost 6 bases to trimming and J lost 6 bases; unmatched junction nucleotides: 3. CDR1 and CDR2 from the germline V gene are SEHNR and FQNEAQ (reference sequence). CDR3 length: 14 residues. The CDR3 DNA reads TGTGCCAGCAGGCTGACTAGCGGGAGCAATGAGCAGTTCTTC. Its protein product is CASRLTSGSNEQFF.

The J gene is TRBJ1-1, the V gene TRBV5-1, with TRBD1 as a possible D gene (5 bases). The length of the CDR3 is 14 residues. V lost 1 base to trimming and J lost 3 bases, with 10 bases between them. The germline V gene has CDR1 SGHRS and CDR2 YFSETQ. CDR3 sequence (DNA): TGCGCCAGCAGCTTGATTGGGGCCGACACTGAAGCTTTCTTT. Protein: CASSLIGADTEAFF.

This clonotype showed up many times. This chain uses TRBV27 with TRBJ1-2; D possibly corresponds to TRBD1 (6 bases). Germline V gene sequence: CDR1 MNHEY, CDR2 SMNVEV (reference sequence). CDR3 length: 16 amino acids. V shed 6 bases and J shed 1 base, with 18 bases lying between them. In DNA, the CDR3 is TGTGCCAGCAGGGAAGGGGGAGTACGGGTTAACTATGGCTACACCTTC. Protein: CASREGGVRVNYGYTF.

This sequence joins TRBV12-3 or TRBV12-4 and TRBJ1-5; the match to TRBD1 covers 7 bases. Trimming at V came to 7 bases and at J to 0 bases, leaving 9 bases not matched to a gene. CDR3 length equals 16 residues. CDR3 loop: CASTLGDSYSNQPQHF. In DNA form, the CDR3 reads TGTGCCAGCACCCTGGGGGACAGTTATAGCAATCAGCCCCAGCATTTT.

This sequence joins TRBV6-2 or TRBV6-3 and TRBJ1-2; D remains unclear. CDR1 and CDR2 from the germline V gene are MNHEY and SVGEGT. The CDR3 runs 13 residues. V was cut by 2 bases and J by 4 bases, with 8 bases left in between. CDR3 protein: CASSYEKVYGYTF. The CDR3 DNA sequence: TGTGCCAGCAGTTACGAGAAAGTCTATGGCTACACCTTC.

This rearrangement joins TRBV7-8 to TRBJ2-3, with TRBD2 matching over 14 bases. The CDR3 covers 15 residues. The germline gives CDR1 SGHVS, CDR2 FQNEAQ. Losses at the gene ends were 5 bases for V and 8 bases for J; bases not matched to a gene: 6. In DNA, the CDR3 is TGTGCCAGCAGCACCGGGACTAGCGGGAGAAGTACGCAGTATTTT. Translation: CASSTGTSGRSTQYF.

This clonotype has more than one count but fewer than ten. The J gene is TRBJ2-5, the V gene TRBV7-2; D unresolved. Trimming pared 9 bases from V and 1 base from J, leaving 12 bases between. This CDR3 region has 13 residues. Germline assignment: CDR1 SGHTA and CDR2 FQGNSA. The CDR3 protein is CASSTNVQETQYF. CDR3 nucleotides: TGTGCCAGTTCGACCAACGTCCAAGAGACCCAGTACTTC.

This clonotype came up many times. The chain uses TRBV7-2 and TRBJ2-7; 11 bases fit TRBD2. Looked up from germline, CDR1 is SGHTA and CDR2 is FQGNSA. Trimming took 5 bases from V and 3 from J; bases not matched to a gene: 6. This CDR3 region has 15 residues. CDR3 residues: CASSRGTSGLYEQYF. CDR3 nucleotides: TGTGCCAGCAGCCGAGGGACTAGCGGACTCTACGAGCAGTACTTC.

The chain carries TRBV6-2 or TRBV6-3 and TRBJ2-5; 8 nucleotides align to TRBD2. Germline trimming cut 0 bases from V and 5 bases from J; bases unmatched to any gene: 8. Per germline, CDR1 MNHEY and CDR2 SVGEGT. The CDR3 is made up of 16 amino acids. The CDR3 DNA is TGTGCCAGCAGTTACTCGATTGGAGCGGGAGTGGAGACCCAGTACTTC. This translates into CASSYSIGAGVETQYF.

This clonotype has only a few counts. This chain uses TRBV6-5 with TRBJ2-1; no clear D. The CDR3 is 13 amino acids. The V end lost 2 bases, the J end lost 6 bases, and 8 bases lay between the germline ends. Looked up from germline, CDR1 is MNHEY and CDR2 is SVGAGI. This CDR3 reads CASSYRRSNEQFF. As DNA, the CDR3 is TGTGCCAGCAGTTACCGCAGATCCAATGAGCAGTTCTTC.

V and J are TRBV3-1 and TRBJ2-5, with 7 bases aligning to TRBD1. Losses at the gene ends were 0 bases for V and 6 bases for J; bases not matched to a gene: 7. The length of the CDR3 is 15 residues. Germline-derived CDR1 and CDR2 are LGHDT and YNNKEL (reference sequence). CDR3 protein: CASSQDGTEGKTQYF. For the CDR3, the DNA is TGTGCCAGCAGCCAAGATGGGACAGAGGGAAAGACCCAGTACTTC.

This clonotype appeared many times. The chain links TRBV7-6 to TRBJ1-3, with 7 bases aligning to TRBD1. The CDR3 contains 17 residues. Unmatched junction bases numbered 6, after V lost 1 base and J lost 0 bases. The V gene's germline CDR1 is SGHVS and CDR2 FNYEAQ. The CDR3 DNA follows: TGTGCCAGCAGCTTAGAGCAGGGGGGATTCTCTGGAAACACCATATATTTT. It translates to CASSLEQGGFSGNTIYF.

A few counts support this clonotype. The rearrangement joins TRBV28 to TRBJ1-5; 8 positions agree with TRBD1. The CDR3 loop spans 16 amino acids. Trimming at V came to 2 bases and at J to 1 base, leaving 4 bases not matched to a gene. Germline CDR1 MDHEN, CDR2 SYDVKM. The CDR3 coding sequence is TGTGCCAGCAGTTTAAGGACAGGGAAAAGCAATCAGCCCCAGCATTTT. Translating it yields CASSLRTGKSNQPQHF.

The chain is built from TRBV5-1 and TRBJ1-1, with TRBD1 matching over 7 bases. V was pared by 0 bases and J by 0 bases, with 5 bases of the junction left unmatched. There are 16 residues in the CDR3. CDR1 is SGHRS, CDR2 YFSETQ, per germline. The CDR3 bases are TGCGCCAGCAGCTTGGGAGGGACAGCCTTGAACACTGAAGCTTTCTTT. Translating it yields CASSLGGTALNTEAFF. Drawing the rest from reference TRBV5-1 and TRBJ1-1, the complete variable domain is KAGVTQTPRYLIKTRGQQVTLSCSPISGHRSVSWYQQTPGQGLQFLFEYFSETQRNKGNFPGRFSGRQFSNSRSEMNVSTLELGDSALYLCASSLGGTALNTEAFFGQGTRLTVV.

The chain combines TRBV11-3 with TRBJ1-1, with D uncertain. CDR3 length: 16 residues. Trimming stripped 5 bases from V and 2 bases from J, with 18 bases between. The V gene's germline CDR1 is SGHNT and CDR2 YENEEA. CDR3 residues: CASSRSTEKGNTEAFF. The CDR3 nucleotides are TGTGCCAGCAGCAGATCAACCGAAAAGGGAAACACTGAAGCTTTCTTT.

In DNA, the CDR3 is TGTGCCAGCAGTGACCGAGGGGGGGGGGGTGAGCAGTTCTTC. Protein product: CASSDRGGGGEQFF. The rearrangement links TRBV6-5 to TRBJ2-1, with D perhaps TRBD2 (7 bases). The CDR3 is made up of 14 amino acids. Germline V lookup: CDR1 MNHEY, CDR2 SVGAGI. Trimming cost V 5 bases and J 9 bases, with 17 bases left between them.

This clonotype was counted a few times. The CDR3 is CASSLADRGKDYGYTF. The CDR3 coding sequence is TGTGCCAGCAGCTTAGCGGACAGGGGTAAAGACTATGGCTACACCTTC. This chain joins TRBV7-2 and TRBJ1-2, with 9 bases fitting TRBD1. V gave up 0 bases and J gave up 3 bases; unmatched junction bases: 5. The CDR3 loop spans 16 amino acids. In germline, CDR1 is SGHTA, CDR2 FQGNSA.

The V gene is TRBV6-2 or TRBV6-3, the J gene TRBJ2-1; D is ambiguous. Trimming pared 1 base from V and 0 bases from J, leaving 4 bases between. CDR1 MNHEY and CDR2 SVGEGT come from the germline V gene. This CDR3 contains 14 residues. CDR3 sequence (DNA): TGTGCCAGCAGTTACTTAGCCTCCTACAATGAGCAGTTCTTC. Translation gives CASSYLASYNEQFF.

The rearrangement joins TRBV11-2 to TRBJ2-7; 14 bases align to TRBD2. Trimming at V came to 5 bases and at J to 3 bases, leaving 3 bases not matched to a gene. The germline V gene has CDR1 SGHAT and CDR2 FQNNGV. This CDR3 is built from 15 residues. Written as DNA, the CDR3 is TGTGCCAGCAGCAAAGGGACTAGCGGGGGCTACGAGCAGTACGTC. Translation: CASSKGTSGGYEQYV.